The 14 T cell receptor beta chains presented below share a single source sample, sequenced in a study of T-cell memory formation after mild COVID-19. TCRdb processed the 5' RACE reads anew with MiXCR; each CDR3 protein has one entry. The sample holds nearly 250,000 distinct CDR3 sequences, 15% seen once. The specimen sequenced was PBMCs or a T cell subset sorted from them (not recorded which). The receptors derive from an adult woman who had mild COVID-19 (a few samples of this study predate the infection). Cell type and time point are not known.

DNA for the CDR3: TGTGCCAGCAGCTTGGGGTCGGACAGTGTCACGCAGTATTTT. Translation: CASSLGSDSVTQYF. V is TRBV7-2 and J is TRBJ2-3; weak D call: TRBD1 (6 bases). Trimming took off 3 bases at V and 9 bases at J, with 16 bases between the two ends. CDR3 length: 14 amino acids. CDR1 is SGHTA and CDR2 is FQGNSA in the germline V gene.

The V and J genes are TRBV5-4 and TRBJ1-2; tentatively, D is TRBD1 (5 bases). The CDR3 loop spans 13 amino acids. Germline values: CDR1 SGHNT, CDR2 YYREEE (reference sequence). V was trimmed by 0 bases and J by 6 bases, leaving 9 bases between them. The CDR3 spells CASSLGGGNGYTF. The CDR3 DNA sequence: TGTGCCAGCAGCTTGGGGGGCGGAAATGGCTACACCTTC.

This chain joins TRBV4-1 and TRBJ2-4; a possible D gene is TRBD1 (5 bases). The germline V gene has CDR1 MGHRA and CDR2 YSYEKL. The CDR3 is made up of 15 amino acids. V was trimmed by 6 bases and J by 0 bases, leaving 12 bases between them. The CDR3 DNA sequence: TGCGCCAGCAGGATGACAGTCCTAGCCAAAAACATTCAGTACTTC. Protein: CASRMTVLAKNIQYF.

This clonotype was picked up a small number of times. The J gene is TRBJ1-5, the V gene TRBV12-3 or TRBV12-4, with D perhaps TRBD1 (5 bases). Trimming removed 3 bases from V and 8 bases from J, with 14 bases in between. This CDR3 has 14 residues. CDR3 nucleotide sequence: TGTGCCAGCAGTTTGGGAGGGGCCAAGGAGCCCCAGCATTTT. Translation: CASSLGGAKEPQHF.

CDR3 protein: CASSFLSANYEQYF. The CDR3 DNA reads TGTGCCAGCAGCTTCCTAAGCGCCAACTACGAGCAGTACTTC. This sequence joins TRBV5-6 and TRBJ2-7; D not resolved. The CDR3 loop spans 14 amino acids. Germline V gene sequence: CDR1 SGHDT, CDR2 YYEEEE. Trimming pared 2 bases from V and 3 bases from J, leaving 12 bases between.

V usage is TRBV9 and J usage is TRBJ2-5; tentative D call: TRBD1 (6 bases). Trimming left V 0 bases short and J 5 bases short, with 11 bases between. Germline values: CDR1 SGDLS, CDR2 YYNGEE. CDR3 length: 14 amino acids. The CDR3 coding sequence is TGTGCCAGCAGCGTAGCCCAGGGGATGGAGACCCAGTACTTC. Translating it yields CASSVAQGMETQYF.

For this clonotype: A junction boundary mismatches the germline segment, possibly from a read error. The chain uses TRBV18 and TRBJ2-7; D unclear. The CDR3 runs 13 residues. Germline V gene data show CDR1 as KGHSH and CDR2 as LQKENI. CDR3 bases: TGTGCCAGCTCACCCTCCGTGGGCTACGAGGAGTACTTC. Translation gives CASSPSVGYEEYF. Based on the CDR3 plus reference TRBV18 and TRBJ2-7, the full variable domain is NAGVMQNPRHLVRRRGQEARLRCSPMKGHSHVYWYRQLPEEGLKFMVYLQKENIIDESGMPKERFSAEFPKEGPSILRIQQVVRGDSAAYFCASSPSVGYEEYFGPGTRLTVT.

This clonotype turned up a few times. The CDR3 nucleotides are TGTGCCAGCAGCCATGGATCGGGGAGCCTGAACACCGGGGAGCTGTTTTTT. This gives the protein CASSHGSGSLNTGELFF. The rearrangement uses TRBV3-1 and TRBJ2-2, with TRBD2 as a possible D gene (5 bases). The CDR3 length is 17 residues. From germline, CDR1 is LGHDT and CDR2 YNNKEL (reference sequence). The V gene lost 3 bases and the J gene lost 1 base, with 15 bases spanning the gap.

The CDR3 DNA is TGCAGTGCTAGAGATTCCAGCGGGAGGATCGGTACGCAGTATTTT. It is translated as CSARDSSGRIGTQYF. The J gene is TRBJ2-3, the V gene TRBV20-1, with TRBD2 matching over 9 bases. The germline V gene has CDR1 DFQATT and CDR2 SNEGSKA (reference sequence). The V gene end was trimmed by 0 bases and the J gene end by 8 bases; junction bases not matched to a gene: 9. The CDR3 length is 15 residues.

The CDR3 loop reads CASSPRGGTGLNTEAFF. The CDR3 nucleotides read TGTGCCAGCTCACCACGTGGGGGGACAGGTCTTAACACTGAAGCTTTCTTT. V usage is TRBV18 and J usage is TRBJ1-1; 8 nucleotides match TRBD1. The germline V gene encodes CDR1 KGHSH and CDR2 LQKENI. The length of the CDR3 is 17 residues. V lost 1 base, J lost 2 bases, and 9 bases stayed unmatched.

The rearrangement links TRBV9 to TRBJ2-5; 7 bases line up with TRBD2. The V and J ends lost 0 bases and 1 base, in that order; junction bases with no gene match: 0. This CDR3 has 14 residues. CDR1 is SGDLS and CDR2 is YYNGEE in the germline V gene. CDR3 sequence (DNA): TGTGCCAGCAGCGTAGGGACTAGCCAAGAGACCCAGTACTTC. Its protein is CASSVGTSQETQYF.

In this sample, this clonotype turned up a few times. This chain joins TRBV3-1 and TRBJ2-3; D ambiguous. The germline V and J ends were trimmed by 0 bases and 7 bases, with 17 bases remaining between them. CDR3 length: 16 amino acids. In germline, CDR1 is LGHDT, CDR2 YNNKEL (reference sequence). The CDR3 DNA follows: TGTGCCAGCAGCCAAGATCTCGGCAGGATTGAGAATACGCAGTATTTT. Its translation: CASSQDLGRIENTQYF.

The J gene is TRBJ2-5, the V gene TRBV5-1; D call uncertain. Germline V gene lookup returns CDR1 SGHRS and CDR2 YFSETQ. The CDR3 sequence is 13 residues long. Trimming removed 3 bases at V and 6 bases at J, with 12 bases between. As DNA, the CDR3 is TGCGCCAGCAGCTCCCCTGTTGTGAAGACCCAGTACTTC. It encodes CASSSPVVKTQYF.

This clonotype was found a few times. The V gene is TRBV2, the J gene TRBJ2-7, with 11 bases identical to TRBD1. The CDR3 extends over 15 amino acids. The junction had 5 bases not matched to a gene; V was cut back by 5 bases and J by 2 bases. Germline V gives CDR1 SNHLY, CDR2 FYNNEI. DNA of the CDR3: TGTGCCAGCAGTCAGGACAGGGGGCACCCCTACGAGCAGTACTTC. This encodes CASSQDRGHPYEQYF.